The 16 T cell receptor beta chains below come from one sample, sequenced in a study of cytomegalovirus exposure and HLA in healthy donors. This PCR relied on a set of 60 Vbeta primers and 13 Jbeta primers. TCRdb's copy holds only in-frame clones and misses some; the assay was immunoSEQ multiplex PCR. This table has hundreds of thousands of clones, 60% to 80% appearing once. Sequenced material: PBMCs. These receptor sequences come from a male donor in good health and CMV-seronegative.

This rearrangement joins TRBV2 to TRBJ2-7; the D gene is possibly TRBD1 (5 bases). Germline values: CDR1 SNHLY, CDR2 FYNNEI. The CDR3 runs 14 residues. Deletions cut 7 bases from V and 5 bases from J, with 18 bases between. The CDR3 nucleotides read TGTGCCAGCACCGCTGGGGCAATATTCAACGAGCAGTACTTC. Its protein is CASTAGAIFNEQYF.

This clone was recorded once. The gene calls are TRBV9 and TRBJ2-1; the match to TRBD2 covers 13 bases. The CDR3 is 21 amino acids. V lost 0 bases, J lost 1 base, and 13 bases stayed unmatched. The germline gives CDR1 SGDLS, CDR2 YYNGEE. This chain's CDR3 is CASSVDRGGLAGKPSYNEQFF. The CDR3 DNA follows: TGTGCCAGCAGCGTAGATCGTGGGGGACTAGCGGGAAAACCTTCCTACAATGAGCAGTTCTTC.

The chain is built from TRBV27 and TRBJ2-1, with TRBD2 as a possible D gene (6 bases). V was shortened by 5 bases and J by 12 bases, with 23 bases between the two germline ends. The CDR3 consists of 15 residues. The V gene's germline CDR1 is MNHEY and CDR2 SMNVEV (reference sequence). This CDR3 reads CASSQGAGVTGGQFF. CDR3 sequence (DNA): TGTGCCAGCAGTCAGGGAGCGGGTGTCACGGGTGGGCAGTTCTTC.

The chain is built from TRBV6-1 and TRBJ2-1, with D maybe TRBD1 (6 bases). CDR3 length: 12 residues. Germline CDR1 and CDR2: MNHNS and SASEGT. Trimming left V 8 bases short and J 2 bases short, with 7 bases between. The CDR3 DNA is TGTGCCAGCCGGGACACCTACAATGAGCAGTTCTTC. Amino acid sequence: CASRDTYNEQFF.

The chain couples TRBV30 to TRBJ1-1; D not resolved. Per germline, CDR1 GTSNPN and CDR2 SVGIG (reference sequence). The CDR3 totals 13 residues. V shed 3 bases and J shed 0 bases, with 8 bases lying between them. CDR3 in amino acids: CAWRRGLNTEAFF. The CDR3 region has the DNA TGTGCCTGGAGACGAGGGCTGAACACTGAAGCTTTCTTT.

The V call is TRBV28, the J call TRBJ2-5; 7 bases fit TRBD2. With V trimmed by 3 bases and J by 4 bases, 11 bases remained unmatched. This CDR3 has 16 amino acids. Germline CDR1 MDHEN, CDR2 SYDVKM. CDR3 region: CASSLEAGERAETQYF. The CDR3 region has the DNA TGTGCCAGCAGTTTGGAGGCGGGAGAAAGGGCAGAGACCCAGTACTTC.

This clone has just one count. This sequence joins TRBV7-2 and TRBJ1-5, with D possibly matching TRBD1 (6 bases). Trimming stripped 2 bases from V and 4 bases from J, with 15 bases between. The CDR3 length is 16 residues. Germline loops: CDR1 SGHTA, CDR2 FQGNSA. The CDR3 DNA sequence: TGTGCCAGCAGCTTATCTCCCCAGGGGATGAATCAGCCCCAGCATTTT. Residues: CASSLSPQGMNQPQHF.

In DNA, the CDR3 is TGTGCCAGCAGCATCTCCGGCACTGAAGCTTTCTTT. Translation gives CASSISGTEAFF. The chain links TRBV11-2 to TRBJ1-1; D call uncertain. Germline V gene lookup returns CDR1 SGHAT and CDR2 FQNNGV. The V end was cut by 5 bases, the J end by 4 bases, with 8 bases between. The CDR3 runs to 12 residues.

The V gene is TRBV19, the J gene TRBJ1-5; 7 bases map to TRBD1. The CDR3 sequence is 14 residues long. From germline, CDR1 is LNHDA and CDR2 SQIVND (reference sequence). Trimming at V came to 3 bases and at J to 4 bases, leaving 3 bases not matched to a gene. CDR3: CASSMSRGNQPQHF. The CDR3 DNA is TGTGCCAGTAGTATGTCCAGGGGGAATCAGCCCCAGCATTTT.

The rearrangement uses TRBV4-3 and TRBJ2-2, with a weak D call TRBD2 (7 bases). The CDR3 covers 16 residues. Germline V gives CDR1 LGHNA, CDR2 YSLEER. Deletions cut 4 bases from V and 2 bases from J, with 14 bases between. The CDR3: CASSPWGGANTGELFF. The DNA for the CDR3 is TGCGCCAGCAGCCCCTGGGGGGGGGCTAACACCGGGGAGCTGTTTTTT.

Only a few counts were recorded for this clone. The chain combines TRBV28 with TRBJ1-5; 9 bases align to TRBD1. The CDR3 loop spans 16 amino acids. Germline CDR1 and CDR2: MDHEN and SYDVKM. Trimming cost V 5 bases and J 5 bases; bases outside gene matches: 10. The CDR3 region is CASSPYRGREDQPQHF. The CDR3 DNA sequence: TGTGCCAGCAGTCCCTACAGGGGGCGCGAGGATCAGCCCCAGCATTTT.

DNA for the CDR3: TGCGCCAGCAGCCAGACAGGGGATCAGCCCCAGCATTTT. It encodes CASSQTGDQPQHF. The chain links TRBV4-3 to TRBJ1-5, with 8 bases matching TRBD1. The trim removed 3 bases at V and 5 bases at J, leaving 0 bases unmatched. The CDR3 runs to 13 residues. Germline loops: CDR1 LGHNA, CDR2 YSLEER.

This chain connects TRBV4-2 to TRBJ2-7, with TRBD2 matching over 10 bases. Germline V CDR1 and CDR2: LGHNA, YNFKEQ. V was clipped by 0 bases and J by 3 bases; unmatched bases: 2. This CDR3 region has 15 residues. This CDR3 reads CASSQDTSGDYEQYF. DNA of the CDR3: TGTGCCAGCAGCCAAGACACTAGCGGGGACTACGAGCAGTACTTC.

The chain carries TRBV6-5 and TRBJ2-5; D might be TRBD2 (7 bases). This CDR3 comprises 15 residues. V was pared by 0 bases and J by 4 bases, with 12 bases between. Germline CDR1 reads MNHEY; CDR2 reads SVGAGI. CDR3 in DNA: TGTGCCAGCAGTTACTCGATGGGGGGGGCAGAGACCCAGTACTTC. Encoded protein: CASSYSMGGAETQYF.

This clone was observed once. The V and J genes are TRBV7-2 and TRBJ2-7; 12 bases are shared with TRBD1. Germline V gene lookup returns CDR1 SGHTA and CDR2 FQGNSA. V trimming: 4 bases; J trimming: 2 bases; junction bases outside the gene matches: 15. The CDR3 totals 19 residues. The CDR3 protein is CASSSIGTGGAGSPYEQYF. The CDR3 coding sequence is TGTGCCAGCAGCTCCATCGGGACAGGGGGCGCGGGATCCCCCTACGAGCAGTACTTC. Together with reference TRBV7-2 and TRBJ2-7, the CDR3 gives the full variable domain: GAGVSQSPSNKVTEKGKDVELRCDPISGHTALYWYRQSLGQGLEFLIYFQGNSAPDKSGLPSDRFSAERTGGSVSTLTIQRTQQEDSAVYLCASSSIGTGGAGSPYEQYFGPGTRLTVT.

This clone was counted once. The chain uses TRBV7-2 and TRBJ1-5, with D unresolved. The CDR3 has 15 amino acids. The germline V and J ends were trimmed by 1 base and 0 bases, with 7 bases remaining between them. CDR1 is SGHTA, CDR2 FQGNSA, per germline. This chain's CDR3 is CASSLVPVSNQPQHF. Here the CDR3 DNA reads TGTGCCAGCAGCTTAGTCCCGGTTAGCAATCAGCCCCAGCATTTT. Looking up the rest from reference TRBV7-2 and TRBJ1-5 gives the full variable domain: GAGVSQSPSNKVTEKGKDVELRCDPISGHTALYWYRQSLGQGLEFLIYFQGNSAPDKSGLPSDRFSAERTGGSVSTLTIQRTQQEDSAVYLCASSLVPVSNQPQHFGDGTRLSIL.